The 6 T cell receptor beta chains below were found in one sample sequenced in a study of blood T cell repertoires in COVID-19. TCRdb's table, derived via immunoSEQ multiplex PCR, lists solely in-frame clones and lacks some. The top ten hold 5.5% to 6.5% of the sample, which has about 46,000 clones, around 83% seen once. The sequenced material came from peripheral blood. These receptors originate from a woman of 80 years or more with acute or convalescent COVID-19.

This clone was seen only once. The DNA of the CDR3 is TGTGCCAGCAGCCACCCCGCGGGGGGGTTGACCGGGGAGCTGTTTTTT. This translates into CASSHPAGGLTGELFF. The chain carries TRBV11-2 and TRBJ2-2; 9 nucleotides agree with TRBD2. CDR3 length: 16 amino acids. Germline V gene lookup returns CDR1 SGHAT and CDR2 FQNNGV. V dropped 5 bases and J dropped 5; count of bases not matched to a gene: 9.

The rearrangement joins TRBV5-1 to TRBJ1-4; 11 positions agree with TRBD1. Germline V gene sequence: CDR1 SGHRS, CDR2 YFSETQ. The CDR3 has 14 amino acids. J was trimmed by 7 bases and V by 4 bases; bases with no gene match: 3. Here the CDR3 DNA reads TGCGCCAGCAGCAGGGACAGGGGGTTTGAAAAACTGTTTTTT. Its protein is CASSRDRGFEKLFF.

This chain links TRBV12-3 or TRBV12-4 with TRBJ2-3; D not certain. Trimming cost V 6 bases and J 5 bases, with 12 bases left between them. The CDR3 is made up of 13 amino acids. CDR3 in amino acids: CASRLTPGDTQYF. The DNA for the CDR3 is TGTGCCAGCAGGCTTACCCCGGGAGATACGCAGTATTTT.

This clone was counted a few times. The chain recombines TRBV29-1 with TRBJ1-1; TRBD1 matches at 8 bases. This CDR3 comprises 13 residues. CDR1 SQVTM and CDR2 ANQGSEA come from the germline V gene. V gave up 0 bases and J gave up 6 bases; unmatched junction bases: 3. The DNA of the CDR3 is TGCAGCGTTGAAGAAACGACAGGGGCTGAAGCTTTCTTT. This translates into CSVEETTGAEAFF.

This clone was recorded only once. The chain employs TRBV7-8 and TRBJ1-2, with D maybe TRBD1 (6 bases). In germline, CDR1 is SGHVS, CDR2 FQNEAQ. The CDR3 is 13 residues long. Trimming removed 2 bases from V and 8 bases from J, with 12 bases in between. The CDR3, as DNA: TGTGCCAGCAGCTTATCAGGGGCAGCGGGCTACACCTTC. It codes for CASSLSGAAGYTF. The complete variable domain, with remaining parts taken from reference TRBV7-8 and TRBJ1-2, reads GAGVSQSPRYKVAKRGQDVALRCDPISGHVSLFWYQQALGQGPEFLTYFQNEAQLDKSGLPSDRFFAERPEGSVSTLKIQRTQQEDSAVYLCASSLSGAAGYTFGSGTRLTVV.

The chain is built from TRBV7-9 and TRBJ2-7; 9 bases fit TRBD1. Losses at the gene ends were 6 bases for V and 10 bases for J; bases not matched to a gene: 19. The germline CDR1 and CDR2 sequences are SEHNR and FQNEAQ (reference sequence). This CDR3 comprises 16 residues. Here the CDR3 reads CASSNRDRVHILEQYF. For the CDR3, the DNA is TGTGCCAGCAGTAACCGGGACAGGGTGCATATTTTAGAACAGTACTTC.